This T cell receptor (beta chain) was sequenced during a study of T cells after yellow fever vaccination. Germline V CDR1 and CDR2: MGHRA, YSYEKL. J was trimmed by 7 bases and V by 0 bases; bases with no gene match: 6. There are 16 residues in the CDR3. This clonotype was picked up a small number of times. TCRdb processed the 5' RACE reads anew with MiXCR; each CDR3 protein has one entry. Among 450,000 to 600,000 distinct CDR3 sequences listed, about a sixth were seen once. Sequencing used PBMCs, obtained roughly 5 days after the first yellow fever vaccination. The rearrangement joins TRBV4-1 to TRBJ1-6, with 7 bases identical to TRBD1. This receptor was identified in a man aged 18 to 35 who received the YFV17D yellow fever vaccine. The CDR3 spells CASSQEGTVRNSPLHF. The CDR3 region has the DNA TGCGCCAGCAGCCAAGAGGGGACAGTAAGAAATTCACCCCTCCACTTT.